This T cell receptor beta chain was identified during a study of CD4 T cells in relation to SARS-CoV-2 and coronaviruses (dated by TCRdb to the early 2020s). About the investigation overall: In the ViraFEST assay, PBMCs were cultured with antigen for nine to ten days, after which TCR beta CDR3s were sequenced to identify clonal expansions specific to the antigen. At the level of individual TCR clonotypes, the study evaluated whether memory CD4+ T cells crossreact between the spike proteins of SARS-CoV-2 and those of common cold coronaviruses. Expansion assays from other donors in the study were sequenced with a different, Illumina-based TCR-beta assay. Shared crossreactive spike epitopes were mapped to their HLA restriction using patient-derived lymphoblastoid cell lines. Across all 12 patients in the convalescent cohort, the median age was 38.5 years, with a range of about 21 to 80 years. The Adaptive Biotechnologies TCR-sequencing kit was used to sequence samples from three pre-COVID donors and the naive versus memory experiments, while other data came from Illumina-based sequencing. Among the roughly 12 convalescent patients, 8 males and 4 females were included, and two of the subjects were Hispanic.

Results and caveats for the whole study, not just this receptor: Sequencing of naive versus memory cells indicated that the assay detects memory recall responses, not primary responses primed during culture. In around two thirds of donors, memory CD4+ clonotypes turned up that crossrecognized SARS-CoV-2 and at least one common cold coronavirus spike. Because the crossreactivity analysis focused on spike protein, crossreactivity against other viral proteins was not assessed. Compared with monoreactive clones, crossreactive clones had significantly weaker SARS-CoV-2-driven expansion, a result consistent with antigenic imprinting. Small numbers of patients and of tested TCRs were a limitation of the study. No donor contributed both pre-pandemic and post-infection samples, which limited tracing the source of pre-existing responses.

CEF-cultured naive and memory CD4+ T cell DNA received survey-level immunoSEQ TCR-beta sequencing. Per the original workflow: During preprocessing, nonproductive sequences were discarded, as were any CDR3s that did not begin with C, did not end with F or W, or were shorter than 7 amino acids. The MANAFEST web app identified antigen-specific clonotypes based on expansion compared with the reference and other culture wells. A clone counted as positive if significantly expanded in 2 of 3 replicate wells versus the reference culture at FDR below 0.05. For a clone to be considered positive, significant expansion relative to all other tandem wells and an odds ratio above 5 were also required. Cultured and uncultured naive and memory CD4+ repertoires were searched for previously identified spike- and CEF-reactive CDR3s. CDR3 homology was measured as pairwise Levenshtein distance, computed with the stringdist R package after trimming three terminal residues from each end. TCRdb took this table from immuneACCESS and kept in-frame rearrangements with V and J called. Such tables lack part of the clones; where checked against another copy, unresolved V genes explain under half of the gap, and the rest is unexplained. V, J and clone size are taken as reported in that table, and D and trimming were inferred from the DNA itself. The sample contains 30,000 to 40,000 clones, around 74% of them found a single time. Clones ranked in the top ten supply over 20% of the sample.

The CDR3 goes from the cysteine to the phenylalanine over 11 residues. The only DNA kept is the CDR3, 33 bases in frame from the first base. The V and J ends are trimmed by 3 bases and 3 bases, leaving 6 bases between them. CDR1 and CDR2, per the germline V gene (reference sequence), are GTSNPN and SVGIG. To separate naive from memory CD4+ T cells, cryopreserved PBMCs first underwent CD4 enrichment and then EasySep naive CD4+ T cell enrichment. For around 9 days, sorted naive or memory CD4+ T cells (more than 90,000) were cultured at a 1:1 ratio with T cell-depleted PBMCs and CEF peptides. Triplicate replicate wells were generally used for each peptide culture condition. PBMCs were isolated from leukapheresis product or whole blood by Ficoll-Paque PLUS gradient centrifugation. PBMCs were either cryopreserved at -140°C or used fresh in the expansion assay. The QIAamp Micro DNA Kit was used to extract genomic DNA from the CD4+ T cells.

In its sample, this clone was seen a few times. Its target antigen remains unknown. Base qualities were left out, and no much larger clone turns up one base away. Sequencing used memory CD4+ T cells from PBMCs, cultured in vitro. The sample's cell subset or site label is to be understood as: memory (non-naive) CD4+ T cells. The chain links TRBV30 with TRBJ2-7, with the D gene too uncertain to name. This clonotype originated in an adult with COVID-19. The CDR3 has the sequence CAWRGNYEQYF. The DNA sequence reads TGTGCCTGGAGGGGAAACTACGAGCAGTACTTC.